This TCR beta chain was captured by sequencing in a study of T cell responses to AZD1222 COVID-19 vaccine. This table comes from immunoSEQ multiplex PCR, and its TCRdb copy is limited to in-frame clones, with some not included. The table includes around 160,000 clones, roughly four fifths detected once. CDR1 and CDR2 from the germline V gene are SQVTM and ANQGSEA. V lost 7 bases and J lost 2, with 14 bases in between. This CDR3 spans 14 amino acids. This chain links TRBV29-1 with TRBJ2-2, with D uncertain. The specimen comprised peripheral blood, sampled on day 0 of MenACWY control vaccination. This clonotype was obtained from an adult in good health. For the CDR3, the DNA is TGCAGCGCCCCGAGGACGGGCAACACCGGGGAGCTGTTTTTT. Translated: CSAPRTGNTGELFF.